This note documents a single T cell receptor beta chain sequence. Its target is unknown. This entry is derived from a study of cytomegalovirus exposure and HLA in healthy donors. Study in general: One earlier analysis, a look at around 180 million T cells, found around 110 million unique TCR beta sequences. Overall study results and limits: The study labeled 164 TCR beta chains cytomegalovirus-associated. Analyses of presence and absence presupposed an approximately uniform sequencing depth across donors.

This CDR3 has 16 residues. V lost 7 bases and J lost 16; bases outside the gene matches: 28. The germline gives CDR1 SQVTM, CDR2 ANQGSEA. In the PCR, 60 Vbeta and 13 Jbeta primers were used. Assay used: immunoSEQ multiplex PCR; TCRdb lists only in-frame clones, some missing. The table has around 200,000 clones, more than 75% seen once. The rearrangement uses TRBV29-1 and TRBJ2-4; 7 bases are shared with TRBD2. The receptor was isolated from a man in his forties in good health and CMV-seropositive. The sequenced sample was PBMCs. This chain's CDR3 is CSAVLREDRRGVHPYF. The CDR3 region has the DNA TGCAGCGCCGTACTACGAGAAGATCGTCGGGGGGTCCACCCCTACTTC.